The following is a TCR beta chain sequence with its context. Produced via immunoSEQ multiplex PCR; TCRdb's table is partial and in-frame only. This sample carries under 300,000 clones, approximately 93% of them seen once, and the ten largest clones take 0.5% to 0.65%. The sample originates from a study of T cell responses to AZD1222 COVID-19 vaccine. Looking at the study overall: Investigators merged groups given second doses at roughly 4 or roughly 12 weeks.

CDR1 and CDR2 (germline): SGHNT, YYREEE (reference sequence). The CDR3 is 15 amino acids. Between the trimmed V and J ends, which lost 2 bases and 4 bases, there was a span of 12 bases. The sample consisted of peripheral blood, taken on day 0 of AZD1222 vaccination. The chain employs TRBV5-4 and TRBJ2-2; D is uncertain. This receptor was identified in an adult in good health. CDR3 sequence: CASSFSQRPTGELFF. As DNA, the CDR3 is TGTGCCAGCAGCTTTTCGCAGCGACCCACCGGGGAGCTGTTTTTT.